What follows describes a single T cell receptor (beta chain). Antigen unknown. The data were produced by immunoSEQ multiplex PCR, yet TCRdb's version contains in-frame clones alone and is incomplete. The repertoire has about 20,000 clones, roughly four fifths of them found once; the top ten carry 1.5% to 2%. The source of the sample is a study of T cells in narcolepsy. Germline CDR1 is LNHDA and CDR2 is SQIVND (reference sequence). CDR3 size: 14 residues. With 5 bases clipped from V and 5 bases from J, the junction kept 7 bases outside the gene matches. Points from the study as a whole: HCRT-specific and TRIB2-specific autoreactive clonotypes appeared among same-patient CSF and blood CD4+ clonotypes. Some memory CD4+ repertoires had no autoreactive clone sequences. Healthy controls reportedly lacked the autoreactive clonotypes serially found in patients' blood.

This receptor was identified in a human donor in good health. The J gene is TRBJ2-5, the V gene TRBV19; 8 bases align to TRBD1. Sequences were obtained from memory (CD45RA-) CD4+ T cells from blood. CDR3 sequence: CASSRTGRGETQYF. The DNA for the CDR3 is TGTGCCAGTAGTCGGACAGGGAGAGGGGAGACCCAGTACTTC.